One sample yielded the 31 T cell receptor beta chains listed below, sequenced in a study of blood T cell repertoires in COVID-19. Generated by immunoSEQ multiplex PCR, the TCRdb table keeps only in-frame clones and is missing some. The table has about 150,000 clones, 75% to 90% seen once. Sequencing was carried out using peripheral blood. The receptors originated from a man between 65 and 85 years old with acute or convalescent COVID-19.

In nucleotides, the CDR3 is TGTGCCAGCAGCTCTGGGGCCAGTGGGTACAATGAGCAGTTCTTC. Encoded protein: CASSSGASGYNEQFF. The J gene is TRBJ2-1, the V gene TRBV11-2, with D perhaps matching TRBD1 (5 bases). Germline V gives CDR1 SGHAT, CDR2 FQNNGV. V lost 4 bases to trimming and J lost 4 bases, with 14 bases between them. The CDR3 has 15 amino acids.

Only one count was recorded for this clone. The chain joins TRBV3-1 (or the pseudogene TRBV3-2) to TRBJ1-4; D perhaps matches TRBD1 (6 bases). Germline CDR1 reads LGHDT; CDR2 reads YNNKEL (reference sequence). This CDR3 is built from 15 residues. V gave up 3 bases and J gave up 4 bases, with 12 bases separating them. The chain's CDR3 is CASSQWDTGNEKLFF. In nucleotides, the CDR3 is TGTGCCAGCAGCCAGTGGGACACCGGTAATGAAAAACTGTTTTTT.

The sample holds one count of this clone. In DNA, the CDR3 is TGTGCCAGCAGTGAAGCAAGCAGGGGCTACGAGCAGTACTTC. Translating gives CASSEASRGYEQYF. The genes are TRBV6-1 and TRBJ2-7, with a tentative D call TRBD1 (6 bases). The CDR3 is 14 amino acids. Between the trimmed V and J ends, which lost 0 bases and 3 bases, there was a span of 9 bases. Looked up from germline, CDR1 is MNHNS and CDR2 is SASEGT.

This clone was detected a few times. The CDR3 loop reads CASSPRGQGATF. The CDR3 DNA is TGTGCCAGCAGTCCGAGGGGACAGGGCGCCACCTTC. The rearrangement uses TRBV12-3 or TRBV12-4 and TRBJ1-2; 9 bases fit TRBD1. The CDR3 covers 12 residues. Trimming cost V 5 bases and J 13 bases; bases outside gene matches: 8.

The V call is TRBV5-4, the J call TRBJ2-1; 7 bases fit TRBD2. Germline loops: CDR1 SGHNT, CDR2 YYREEE (reference sequence). J was trimmed by 9 bases and V by 4 bases; bases with no gene match: 19. The CDR3 sequence is 17 residues long. For the CDR3, the DNA is TGTGCCAGCAGCAAGGGCGGGTCGGCGGGAGTAGCGAGTGAGCAGTTCTTC. Residues: CASSKGGSAGVASEQFF.

The chain joins TRBV5-4 to TRBJ2-1, with D possibly being TRBD2 (5 bases). Trimming took 4 bases from V and 0 from J, leaving 20 bases between them. Germline V CDR1 and CDR2: SGHNT, YYREEE (reference sequence). This CDR3 has 18 amino acids. The chain's CDR3 is CASSASSFGRSSYNEQFF. CDR3 nucleotide sequence: TGTGCCAGCAGCGCCTCTAGCTTTGGTAGGAGCTCCTACAATGAGCAGTTCTTC.

This sequence joins TRBV28 and TRBJ2-7, with D possibly being TRBD1 (5 bases). CDR3 length: 15 residues. V was cut by 4 bases and J by 4 bases, with 17 bases left in between. Germline values: CDR1 MDHEN, CDR2 SYDVKM. As DNA, the CDR3 is TGTGCCAGCAGTTCTATAGACAGACATTCTTACGAGCAGTACTTC. Protein product: CASSSIDRHSYEQYF.

The V and J genes are TRBV3-1 (or the pseudogene TRBV3-2) and TRBJ2-7; TRBD1 matches 7 bases. Germline CDR1 reads LGHDT; CDR2 reads YNNKEL (reference sequence). The length of the CDR3 is 16 residues. Trimming removed 0 bases from V and 8 bases from J; junction bases left unmatched: 13. CDR3 in DNA: TGTGCCAGCAGCCAAGACGCAGCCGGGACAGACTTAAAGCAGTACTTC. This translates into CASSQDAAGTDLKQYF.

The genes are TRBV14 and TRBJ2-5, with D possibly TRBD1 on 6 matching bases. The germline V gene encodes CDR1 SGHDN and CDR2 FVKESK. Trimming stripped 0 bases from V and 3 bases from J, with 8 bases between. The CDR3 is 14 residues long. The CDR3 spells CASSQEGAKETQYF. CDR3 DNA: TGTGCCAGCAGCCAAGAGGGGGCCAAAGAGACCCAGTACTTC. Full variable domain (rest looked up from reference TRBV14 and TRBJ2-5): EAGVTQFPSHSVIEKGQTVTLRCDPISGHDNLYWYRRVMGKEIKFLLHFVKESKQDESGMPNNRFLAERTGGTYSTLKVQPAELEDSGVYFCASSQEGAKETQYFGPGTRLLVL.

The V call is TRBV20-1, the J call TRBJ1-6, with a possible D match to TRBD1 (6 bases). The CDR3 spans 16 residues. The germline CDR1 and CDR2 sequences are DFQATT and SNEGSKA (reference sequence). With 3 bases removed from V and 3 bases from J, the gap between germline ends came to 15 bases. The CDR3 sequence is CSASPQGRGYNSPLHF. The DNA of the CDR3 is TGCAGTGCTAGTCCCCAGGGGAGGGGCTATAATTCACCCCTCCACTTT.

The chain has TRBV18 and TRBJ1-1; 9 bases map to TRBD1. J lost 5 bases, V lost 6 bases, and 13 bases had no gene match. This CDR3 contains 16 residues. Germline CDR1 reads KGHSH; CDR2 reads LQKENI. Here the CDR3 reads CASSPGQGGPGTEAFF. Here the CDR3 DNA reads TGTGCCAGCTCGCCGGGACAGGGAGGGCCTGGGACTGAAGCTTTCTTT.

This clone has more than one count but fewer than ten. The genes are TRBV5-8 and TRBJ1-5; D is ambiguous. Germline CDR1 reads SGHTS; CDR2 reads YDEGEE. The ends were cut back, 0 bases at V and 5 bases at J, with 9 bases in the middle. CDR3 length equals 14 residues. The CDR3 nucleotides are TGTGCCAGCAGCTTGGTGGGAGCGGATCAGCCCCAGCATTTT. Protein product: CASSLVGADQPQHF.

The V gene is TRBV19, the J gene TRBJ1-5; 10 bases align to TRBD1. The junction had 5 bases not matched to a gene; V was cut back by 3 bases and J by 3 bases. The CDR3 length is 16 residues. The germline gives CDR1 LNHDA, CDR2 SQIVND (reference sequence). The CDR3 protein is CASSIPGQGPNQPQHF. CDR3 bases: TGTGCCAGTAGTATCCCGGGACAGGGGCCCAATCAGCCCCAGCATTTT. Full variable domain (missing parts from reference TRBV19 and TRBJ1-5): DGGITQSPKYLFRKEGQNVTLSCEQNLNHDAMYWYRQDPGQGLRLIYYSQIVNDFQKGDIAEGYSVSREKKESFPLTVTSAQKNPTAFYLCASSIPGQGPNQPQHFGDGTRLSIL.

The chain combines TRBV19 with TRBJ2-1, with TRBD2 matching 7 bases. V trimming: 7 bases; J trimming: 0 bases; junction bases outside the gene matches: 6. CDR1 LNHDA and CDR2 SQIVND come from the germline V gene (reference sequence). The CDR3 loop spans 15 amino acids. The CDR3 spells CASTIGGFSYNEQFF. The CDR3 region has the DNA TGTGCCAGTACCATCGGGGGGTTCTCCTACAATGAGCAGTTCTTC.

J is TRBJ1-5 and V is TRBV18; D uncertain. Germline V lookup: CDR1 KGHSH, CDR2 LQKENI. Deletions cut 1 base from V and 1 base from J, with 8 bases between. CDR3 length: 15 amino acids. The CDR3 coding sequence is TGTGCCAGCTCACCACGATCGGTAAGCAATCAGCCCCAGCATTTT. Translated, it gives CASSPRSVSNQPQHF.

V gene TRBV5-1 combines with J gene TRBJ1-3, with 9 bases matching TRBD1. This CDR3 comprises 17 residues. The V gene's germline CDR1 is SGHRS and CDR2 YFSETQ. The junction had 12 bases not matched to a gene; V was cut back by 4 bases and J by 4 bases. CDR3 nucleotide sequence: TGCGCCAGCAGCCTAAGTGATATTGGACAGGGGGGAAACACCATATATTTT. Translated: CASSLSDIGQGGNTIYF.

This chain links TRBV2 with TRBJ1-2, with D perhaps TRBD1 (5 bases). V lost 5 bases and J 2 bases, leaving 12 bases between the germline ends. This CDR3 has 14 amino acids. Germline CDR1 SNHLY, CDR2 FYNNEI. CDR3 nucleotide sequence: TGTGCCAGCAGTAGGGGAAACCGAAACTATGGCTACACCTTC. It specifies CASSRGNRNYGYTF.

The rearrangement joins TRBV5-5 to TRBJ2-1, with a weak D call TRBD2 (7 bases). Germline values: CDR1 SGHKS, CDR2 YYEKEE (reference sequence). V was trimmed by 4 bases and J by 0 bases, leaving 11 bases between them. This CDR3 is 15 amino acids long. In DNA, the CDR3 is TGTGCCAGCAGCAAGGGGGGGGGCTCCTACAATGAGCAGTTCTTC. Translating gives CASSKGGGSYNEQFF.

The chain couples TRBV25-1 to TRBJ1-2; 9 nucleotides line up with TRBD1. V dropped 8 bases and J dropped 6; count of bases not matched to a gene: 10. The CDR3 runs 14 residues. Germline CDR1 MGHDK, CDR2 SYGVNS. The CDR3 region has the DNA TGTGCCAGCCTCAGCAGGGACAGGGCAAATGGCTACACCTTC. This translates into CASLSRDRANGYTF.

Of note for this clone: Different DNA sequences within this sample yield the same CDR3. This rearrangement joins TRBV10-3 to TRBJ1-5; D is uncertain. Per germline, CDR1 ENHRY and CDR2 SYGVKD. The CDR3 is 13 amino acids. Between the trimmed V and J ends, which lost 2 bases and 2 bases, there was a span of 4 bases. The CDR3 DNA reads TGTGCCATCAGTGAGGAGGGCAATCAGCCCCAGCATTTT. Amino acids: CAISEEGNQPQHF.

This sequence joins TRBV9 and TRBJ1-1; D possibly corresponds to TRBD1 (6 bases). The V gene lost 4 bases and the J gene lost 1 base, with 11 bases spanning the gap. Germline lookup yields CDR1 SGDLS and CDR2 YYNGEE. The CDR3 covers 14 residues. The CDR3 nucleotides are TGTGCCAGCAGCCTTAAGGGACAGAACACTGAAGCTTTCTTT. Encoded protein: CASSLKGQNTEAFF.

The rearrangement uses TRBV7-2 and TRBJ2-7; the match to TRBD2 covers 10 bases. This CDR3 region has 15 residues. The germline gives CDR1 SGHTA, CDR2 FQGNSA. Unmatched junction bases numbered 6, after V lost 4 bases and J lost 3 bases. This CDR3 reads CASSSPSGGLYEQYF. In DNA, the CDR3 is TGTGCCAGCAGCTCCCCTAGCGGGGGCCTCTACGAGCAGTACTTC.

The chain uses TRBV18 and TRBJ1-1; D remains ambiguous. This CDR3 contains 12 residues. The ends were cut back, 3 bases at V and 4 bases at J, with 6 bases in the middle. Germline CDR1 KGHSH, CDR2 LQKENI. The CDR3 spells CASSPSGTEAFF. In DNA, the CDR3 is TGTGCCAGCTCACCTTCAGGCACTGAAGCTTTCTTT. Based on the CDR3 plus reference TRBV18 and TRBJ1-1, the full variable domain is NAGVMQNPRHLVRRRGQEARLRCSPMKGHSHVYWYRQLPEEGLKFMVYLQKENIIDESGMPKERFSAEFPKEGPSILRIQQVVRGDSAAYFCASSPSGTEAFFGQGTRLTVV.

The chain is built from TRBV7-9 and TRBJ1-1; tentatively, D is TRBD1 (5 bases). V lost 5 bases, J lost 6 bases, and 19 bases lay in between. CDR1 and CDR2 (germline): SEHNR, FQNEAQ (reference sequence). The CDR3 consists of 15 residues. The CDR3 loop is CASSPRGGYDAEAFF. CDR3 DNA: TGTGCCAGCAGCCCACGGGGGGGATACGACGCTGAAGCTTTCTTT.

The V and J genes are TRBV27 and TRBJ1-2; 8 bases match TRBD1. The CDR3 sequence is 15 residues long. The germline gives CDR1 MNHEY, CDR2 SMNVEV (reference sequence). Trimming took 1 base from V and 4 from J; bases not matched to a gene: 5. CDR3 sequence: CASSLFQGASYGYTF. The DNA of the CDR3 is TGTGCCAGCAGTTTATTTCAGGGGGCAAGCTATGGCTACACCTTC.

The chain carries TRBV19 and TRBJ2-1; 8 bases are shared with TRBD1. The CDR3 length is 15 residues. With V trimmed by 7 bases and J by 1 base, 6 bases remained unmatched. The germline gives CDR1 LNHDA, CDR2 SQIVND (reference sequence). CDR3 DNA: TGTGCCAGTACAAGCGACAGGGGTTCCTACAATGAGCAGTTCTTC. Encoded protein: CASTSDRGSYNEQFF.

The V and J genes are TRBV2 and TRBJ2-1, with 9 bases that match TRBD1. The CDR3 is 14 amino acids. Germline trimming cut 6 bases from V and 5 bases from J; bases unmatched to any gene: 5. The germline V gene has CDR1 SNHLY and CDR2 FYNNEI. The CDR3 reads CASRLGQGNNEQFF. In DNA, the CDR3 is TGTGCCAGCAGGCTGGGACAGGGCAACAATGAGCAGTTCTTC.

The V and J genes are TRBV5-1 and TRBJ2-5; a possible D gene is TRBD2 (6 bases). CDR3 size: 15 residues. V shed 4 bases and J shed 2 bases, with 15 bases lying between them. The germline CDR1 and CDR2 sequences are SGHRS and YFSETQ. CDR3 in amino acids: CASSPAGEKQETQYF. CDR3 sequence (DNA): TGCGCCAGCAGCCCAGCGGGTGAGAAACAAGAGACCCAGTACTTC.

This clone was counted between two and nine times. The chain employs TRBV5-4 and TRBJ2-5, with 9 nucleotides matching TRBD1. V gave up 3 bases and J gave up 10 bases; unmatched junction bases: 7. The CDR3 totals 13 residues. Germline V gene sequence: CDR1 SGHNT, CDR2 YYREEE (reference sequence). The CDR3 DNA reads TGTGCCAGCAGCTGGGGGGACAGGGAAAGCCAGTACTTC. It translates to CASSWGDRESQYF.

The chain combines TRBV9 with TRBJ1-1; no firm D call. V lost 1 base and J 5 bases, leaving 9 bases between the germline ends. The germline CDR1 and CDR2 sequences are SGDLS and YYNGEE. The CDR3 runs 13 residues. Here the CDR3 reads CASSVSGRTEAFF. As DNA, the CDR3 is TGTGCCAGCAGCGTATCGGGGAGAACTGAAGCTTTCTTT. The full variable domain, with the rest looked up from reference TRBV9 and TRBJ1-1, is DSGVTQTPKHLITATGQRVTLRCSPRSGDLSVYWYQQSLDQGLQFLIQYYNGEERAKGNILERFSAQQFPDLHSELNLSSLELGDSALYFCASSVSGRTEAFFGQGTRLTVV.

CDR3 DNA: TGTGCCACCCCGGGACAGGGGAACGGCTACACCTTC. Its translation is CATPGQGNGYTF. The chain combines TRBV28 with TRBJ1-2; 10 bases align to TRBD1. The CDR3 spans 12 residues. The germline gives CDR1 MDHEN, CDR2 SYDVKM. Unmatched junction bases numbered 7, after V lost 10 bases and J lost 8 bases.